This note documents a single TCR beta chain sequence. Its specificity is unknown. TCRdb's table, derived via immunoSEQ multiplex PCR, lists solely in-frame clones and lacks some. The sample yields 77,000 or so clones, roughly 84% seen once. The data belong to a study of T cell responses to AZD1222 COVID-19 vaccine. Regarding the study as a whole: The repertoires were collected only after the peak T cell response. Unmutated variant regions are reportedly the target of nearly half of TCRs that are spike-specific. Spike-specific TCR breadth and depth rose after two AZD1222 doses. Spike-spanning, vaccine-associated CD4 TCRs were dominant at 160-218 and 743-854.

The germline V and J ends were trimmed by 1 base and 7 bases, with 7 bases remaining between them. CDR3 size: 12 residues. Germline CDR1 reads SNHLY; CDR2 reads FYNNEI. The TCR was taken from an adult who received the AZD1222 COVID-19 vaccine. The V and J genes are TRBV2 and TRBJ1-1; D uncertain. The sequenced sample was peripheral blood, obtained 28 days after the second AZD1222 dose. DNA for the CDR3: TGTGCCAGCAGTGAAGAGGTGGGTGAAGCTTTCTTT. Amino acids: CASSEEVGEAFF.